Below, 32 T cell receptor beta chains from the same sample are listed, as sequenced in a study of blood T cell repertoires in COVID-19. The table came from immunoSEQ multiplex PCR; TCRdb's copy has only in-frame clones and leaves some out. Found here are about 80,000 clones, around 80% of them singletons; the top ten hold about a third. Sequenced sample: peripheral blood. These receptors were collected from a woman aged 70-85 years with acute or convalescent COVID-19.

This clone was seen once. The chain links TRBV19 to TRBJ1-1; 9 nucleotides agree with TRBD1. With V trimmed by 1 base and J by 13 bases, 7 bases remained unmatched. The CDR3 runs to 13 residues. Germline CDR1 LNHDA, CDR2 SQIVND (reference sequence). CDR3 sequence reads: CASSIAGTGNGFF. The DNA for the CDR3 is TGTGCCAGTAGTATAGCCGGGACAGGGAACGGTTTCTTT.

This clone was detected a few times. The CDR3 loop reads CAADRGDGTNEKLFF. CDR3 nucleotide sequence: TGTGCCGCGGACAGGGGCGATGGAACTAATGAAAAACTGTTTTTT. V usage is TRBV30 and J usage is TRBJ1-4; 9 bases fit TRBD1. Trimming cost V 8 bases and J 1 base; bases outside gene matches: 8. This CDR3 is built from 15 residues. Looked up from germline, CDR1 is GTSNPN and CDR2 is SVGIG (reference sequence).

The J gene is TRBJ2-1, the V gene TRBV6-5, with 10 bases identical to TRBD1. This CDR3 has 15 residues. After removal of 5 bases from V and 5 bases from J, the junction contained 6 bases not matched to a gene. CDR1 and CDR2 from the germline V gene are MNHEY and SVGAGI. The CDR3 bases are TGTGCCAGCAGTCAAAGGACAGGGGGGGACAATGAGCAGTTCTTC. As protein: CASSQRTGGDNEQFF.

The gene calls are TRBV19 and TRBJ2-2, with 14 bases aligning to TRBD2. Per germline, CDR1 LNHDA and CDR2 SQIVND (reference sequence). J gave up 6 bases and V 5 bases, and 14 bases lay outside the gene matches. CDR3 length: 19 residues. In DNA, the CDR3 is TGTGCCAGTAGTCGGCGACTAGCGGGAGGGCCGGTGGGTCCCGGGGAGCTGTTTTTT. Translating it yields CASSRRLAGGPVGPGELFF. The whole variable domain, remainder taken from reference TRBV19 and TRBJ2-2, is DGGITQSPKYLFRKEGQNVTLSCEQNLNHDAMYWYRQDPGQGLRLIYYSQIVNDFQKGDIAEGYSVSREKKESFPLTVTSAQKNPTAFYLCASSRRLAGGPVGPGELFFGEGSRLTVL.

The genes are TRBV10-3 and TRBJ2-1; tentatively, D is TRBD1 (5 bases). The CDR3 sequence is 11 residues long. Germline V gene sequence: CDR1 ENHRY, CDR2 SYGVKD. The V gene lost 6 bases and the J gene lost 5 bases, with 5 bases spanning the gap. The CDR3 reads CAIRDNNEQFF. DNA of the CDR3: TGTGCCATCAGGGACAACAATGAGCAGTTCTTC.

With regard to this clone: Distinct nucleotide sequences in the sample also encode this CDR3. V and J are TRBV9 and TRBJ2-5, with 15 bases identical to TRBD2. The CDR3 loop spans 16 amino acids. The V gene's germline CDR1 is SGDLS and CDR2 YYNGEE. V shed 2 bases, J shed 1 base, and the junction held 0 bases outside the gene matches. The CDR3 DNA is TGTGCCAGCAGCGTGGGACTAGCGGGGGGCCAAGAGACCCAGTACTTC. It specifies CASSVGLAGGQETQYF.

The V call is TRBV14, the J call TRBJ1-5, with D uncertain. This CDR3 is built from 13 residues. The V gene lost 0 bases and the J gene lost 6 bases, with 6 bases spanning the gap. Germline CDR1 reads SGHDN; CDR2 reads FVKESK. The CDR3 nucleotides are TGTGCCAGCAGCCAAGATTACGGTCAGCCCCAGCATTTT. It yields the protein CASSQDYGQPQHF.

V gene TRBV2 combines with J gene TRBJ2-1; TRBD1 matches at 10 bases. CDR1 is SNHLY, CDR2 FYNNEI, per germline. Trimming took 4 bases from V and 5 from J; bases not matched to a gene: 2. This CDR3 contains 14 residues. The CDR3 loop reads CASSGDRGNNEQFF. CDR3 coding DNA: TGTGCCAGCAGTGGGGACAGGGGTAACAATGAGCAGTTCTTC.

This sequence joins TRBV15 and TRBJ2-2; 7 bases are a match to TRBD2. Germline CDR1 reads LNHNV; CDR2 reads YYDKDF (reference sequence). V gave up 5 bases and J gave up 2 bases; unmatched junction bases: 11. The CDR3 is 17 residues long. CDR3 DNA sequence: TGTGCCACCAGCGGACCAGCGGGACGTAGCAACACCGGGGAGCTGTTTTTT. Amino acids: CATSGPAGRSNTGELFF.

The chain has TRBV29-1 and TRBJ2-3; 7 positions agree with TRBD1. Germline-derived CDR1 and CDR2 are SQVTM and ANQGSEA. This CDR3 is built from 13 residues. V was pared by 6 bases and J by 3 bases, with 6 bases of the junction left unmatched. DNA for the CDR3: TGCAGCGTGAGTCGGGACAGAACAGATACGCAGTATTTT. This encodes CSVSRDRTDTQYF.

This clone was recorded many times. The chain couples TRBV11-2 to TRBJ2-7; the match to TRBD2 covers 7 bases. The CDR3 is made up of 15 amino acids. Per germline, CDR1 SGHAT and CDR2 FQNNGV. J gave up 3 bases and V 3 bases, and 8 bases lay outside the gene matches. CDR3 sequence (DNA): TGTGCCAGCAGCTTCCAGCGGGGCGAAGTCTACGAGCAGTACTTC. Translating gives CASSFQRGEVYEQYF.

The chain uses TRBV5-1 and TRBJ2-7; D unresolved. CDR3 length: 14 amino acids. Trimming removed 0 bases at V and 0 bases at J, with 7 bases between. Germline lookup yields CDR1 SGHRS and CDR2 YFSETQ. Here the CDR3 reads CASSLDPSSYEQYF. CDR3 in DNA: TGCGCCAGCAGCTTGGACCCGAGCTCCTACGAGCAGTACTTC.

The rearrangement joins TRBV28 to TRBJ2-1; 7 nucleotides align to TRBD2. J lost 2 bases, V lost 5 bases, and 9 bases had no gene match. Germline CDR1 is MDHEN and CDR2 is SYDVKM. The CDR3 is 16 residues long. CDR3 bases: TGTGCCAGCAGTACGCCCTTTAGCGGGCCCTACAATGAGCAGTTCTTC. Amino acid sequence: CASSTPFSGPYNEQFF.

CDR3 sequence (DNA): TGTGCCAGCAGCCAAGACCAGGGACAGAAGAACACTGAAGCTTTCTTT. This encodes CASSQDQGQKNTEAFF. The V gene is TRBV3-1 (or the pseudogene TRBV3-2), the J gene TRBJ1-1; 7 bases map to TRBD1. J gave up 1 base and V 0 bases, and 5 bases lay outside the gene matches. This CDR3 contains 16 residues. The germline V gene has CDR1 LGHDT and CDR2 YNNKEL (reference sequence).

The chain carries TRBV15 and TRBJ2-2; possibly TRBD1 for D (5 bases). This CDR3 region has 16 residues. V lost 5 bases to trimming and J lost 6 bases, with 19 bases between them. Looked up from germline, CDR1 is LNHNV and CDR2 is YYDKDF (reference sequence). As DNA, the CDR3 is TGTGCCACCAGCGGATTGCCGCCAGGGCGAGCCGGGGAGCTGTTTTTT. Protein sequence: CATSGLPPGRAGELFF.

The gene calls are TRBV7-8 and TRBJ2-7, with TRBD2 matching over 9 bases. The trim removed 0 bases at V and 2 bases at J, leaving 2 bases unmatched. This CDR3 is built from 15 residues. Germline lookup yields CDR1 SGHVS and CDR2 FQNEAQ. The CDR3 sequence: CASSLASGSAYEQYF. The CDR3 bases are TGTGCCAGCAGCTTAGCTAGCGGGAGCGCCTACGAGCAGTACTTC.

This clone was found many times. The rearrangement uses TRBV10-1 and TRBJ2-7, with TRBD2 as a possible D gene (5 bases). The V end lost 3 bases, the J end lost 5 bases, and 11 bases lay between the germline ends. In germline, CDR1 is WNHNN, CDR2 SYGVQD (reference sequence). This CDR3 comprises 13 residues. CDR3 sequence: CASSETSWNEQYF. As DNA, the CDR3 is TGCGCCAGCAGTGAAACTAGTTGGAACGAGCAGTACTTC.

This chain connects TRBV18 to TRBJ1-2; 8 bases map to TRBD1. J lost 0 bases, V lost 4 bases, and 4 bases had no gene match. The CDR3 runs 15 residues. Germline lookup yields CDR1 KGHSH and CDR2 LQKENI. The chain's CDR3 is CASSLGQGANYGYTF. The CDR3 DNA sequence: TGTGCCAGCTCACTCGGACAGGGAGCTAACTATGGCTACACCTTC.

CDR3 sequence reads: CAISDPSLAGRVGEQFF. DNA for the CDR3: TGTGCCATCAGTGACCCCTCTTTAGCGGGACGGGTAGGTGAGCAGTTCTTC. The rearrangement links TRBV10-3 to TRBJ2-1; TRBD2 aligns across 8 bases. This CDR3 is built from 17 residues. V lost 3 bases and J lost 9; bases outside the gene matches: 16. The germline gives CDR1 ENHRY, CDR2 SYGVKD.

The chain couples TRBV7-9 to TRBJ2-1, with 10 bases aligning to TRBD2. The CDR3 is made up of 15 amino acids. CDR1 and CDR2 (germline): SEHNR, FQNEAQ (reference sequence). V lost 1 base and J lost 5; bases outside the gene matches: 2. Here the CDR3 DNA reads TGTGCCAGCAGCTTAGGGACTAGCGGCCACAATGAGCAGTTCTTC. It specifies CASSLGTSGHNEQFF.

The rearrangement links TRBV5-1 to TRBJ1-2; D is possibly TRBD1 (6 bases). CDR1 and CDR2 (germline): SGHRS, YFSETQ. Between the trimmed V and J ends, which lost 0 bases and 4 bases, there was a span of 7 bases. The CDR3 consists of 13 residues. Here the CDR3 DNA reads TGCGCCAGCAGCTTGGACAGGGCCTATGGCTACACCTTC. Translating gives CASSLDRAYGYTF. Filled out from reference TRBV5-1 and TRBJ1-2, the complete variable domain reads KAGVTQTPRYLIKTRGQQVTLSCSPISGHRSVSWYQQTPGQGLQFLFEYFSETQRNKGNFPGRFSGRQFSNSRSEMNVSTLELGDSALYLCASSLDRAYGYTFGSGTRLTVV.

This chain links TRBV5-4 with TRBJ2-7; 7 nucleotides align to TRBD1. CDR3 size: 15 residues. Germline V gene sequence: CDR1 SGHNT, CDR2 YYREEE (reference sequence). The trim removed 3 bases at V and 2 bases at J, leaving 8 bases unmatched. The CDR3 DNA reads as TGTGCCAGCAGCTCAAGGGGGCATCTTACCTACGAGCAGTACTTC. Translated: CASSSRGHLTYEQYF. Filled out from reference TRBV5-4 and TRBJ2-7, the complete variable domain reads ETGVTQSPTHLIKTRGQQVTLRCSSQSGHNTVSWYQQALGQGPQFIFQYYREEENGRGNFPPRFSGLQFPNYSSELNVNALELDDSALYLCASSSRGHLTYEQYFGPGTRLTVT.

The rearrangement uses TRBV18 and TRBJ2-2, with 8 bases aligning to TRBD1. CDR3 size: 17 residues. From germline, CDR1 is KGHSH and CDR2 LQKENI. Trimming at V came to 5 bases and at J to 7 bases, leaving 15 bases not matched to a gene. The CDR3 DNA is TGTGCCAGCTCATGGGGGACCCTTGGACAGGGCGACGGGGAGCTGTTTTTT. It is translated as CASSWGTLGQGDGELFF.

The DNA of the CDR3 is TGTGCCAGCAGCCCGGACTACGCGGGATACAATGAGCAGTTCTTC. It encodes CASSPDYAGYNEQFF. The V gene is TRBV3-1 (or the pseudogene TRBV3-2), the J gene TRBJ2-1, with D perhaps matching TRBD2 (6 bases). Germline CDR1 is LGHDT and CDR2 is YNNKEL (reference sequence). Trimming pared 4 bases from V and 4 bases from J, leaving 14 bases between. This CDR3 region has 15 residues.

The chain uses TRBV5-4 and TRBJ1-2; 7 positions match TRBD1. This CDR3 contains 17 residues. J gave up 8 bases and V 0 bases, and 16 bases lay outside the gene matches. Germline CDR1 and CDR2: SGHNT and YYREEE (reference sequence). The CDR3 loop is CASSLGSRGQWIKGYTF. The CDR3, as DNA: TGTGCCAGCAGCTTGGGCTCCCGGGGACAGTGGATAAAGGGCTACACCTTC.

The chain employs TRBV6-6 and TRBJ2-6; 8 positions match TRBD1. The CDR3 covers 17 residues. Trimming took 5 bases from V and 2 from J; bases not matched to a gene: 8. Germline V CDR1 and CDR2: MNHNY, SVGAGI (reference sequence). CDR3 amino acids: CASSPRTGLPGANVLTF. CDR3 bases: TGTGCCAGCAGTCCGCGGACAGGGCTCCCTGGGGCCAACGTCCTGACTTTC.

This chain uses TRBV19 with TRBJ1-6; 7 nucleotides align to TRBD1. This CDR3 is built from 17 residues. Germline V gene data show CDR1 as LNHDA and CDR2 as SQIVND (reference sequence). With V trimmed by 5 bases and J by 7 bases, 14 bases remained unmatched. The CDR3 loop is CASSLPTGTPLNSPLHF. As DNA, the CDR3 is TGTGCCAGTAGTCTTCCGACAGGGACTCCCCTAAATTCACCCCTCCACTTT.

This clone was picked up a small number of times. J is TRBJ1-6 and V is TRBV19, with TRBD1 matching 7 bases. Trimming cost V 5 bases and J 6 bases; bases outside gene matches: 10. The CDR3 is made up of 16 amino acids. The germline V gene encodes CDR1 LNHDA and CDR2 SQIVND (reference sequence). The CDR3: CASSGDRTSLNSPLHF. CDR3 nucleotide sequence: TGTGCCAGTAGTGGGGACAGAACATCACTTAATTCACCCCTCCACTTT. Based on the CDR3 plus reference TRBV19 and TRBJ1-6, the full variable domain is DGGITQSPKYLFRKEGQNVTLSCEQNLNHDAMYWYRQDPGQGLRLIYYSQIVNDFQKGDIAEGYSVSREKKESFPLTVTSAQKNPTAFYLCASSGDRTSLNSPLHFGNGTRLTVT.

In its sample, this clone was seen once. The chain employs TRBV19 and TRBJ2-1; 11 nucleotides match TRBD2. Germline V gene lookup returns CDR1 LNHDA and CDR2 SQIVND (reference sequence). This CDR3 has 15 amino acids. V trimming: 3 bases; J trimming: 7 bases; junction bases outside the gene matches: 5. In nucleotides, the CDR3 is TGTGCCAGTAGTATTTTAGGGACTAGCGGTAATGAGCAGTTCTTC. As protein: CASSILGTSGNEQFF.

This sequence joins TRBV7-8 and TRBJ2-1, with a weak D call TRBD1 (6 bases). CDR3 length: 13 amino acids. Germline CDR1 and CDR2: SGHVS and FQNEAQ. The V gene lost 5 bases and the J gene lost 4 bases, with 9 bases spanning the gap. CDR3 loop: CASSLDSYNEQFF. CDR3 bases: TGTGCCAGCAGCCTGGACAGTTACAATGAGCAGTTCTTC.

The V and J genes are TRBV6-1 and TRBJ2-5, with TRBD1 matching 8 bases. The CDR3 covers 16 residues. V gave up 1 base and J gave up 4 bases; unmatched junction bases: 8. Germline CDR1 and CDR2: MNHNS and SASEGT. The CDR3 region has the DNA TGTGCCAGCAGTGAAGGACAGGGGTATGGGGGAGAGACCCAGTACTTC. Translated, it gives CASSEGQGYGGETQYF.

The table lists this clone with a few counts. Here the CDR3 reads CASSVPLAENSYEQYF. The CDR3 nucleotides are TGTGCCAGCAGTGTTCCGCTAGCCGAAAACTCCTACGAGCAGTACTTC. This chain links TRBV6-1 with TRBJ2-7, with D perhaps matching TRBD2 (5 bases). Looked up from germline, CDR1 is MNHNS and CDR2 is SASEGT. The CDR3 loop spans 16 amino acids. V shed 4 bases and J shed 0 bases, with 16 bases lying between them.